This T cell receptor beta chain is drawn from a study of blood T cell repertoires in COVID-19. Study context: Acute-phase and convalescent COVID-19 samples originated in the United States, Italy and Spain.

Participant ages covered roughly 18 to 89 years across around 25 US areas. This clone was recorded once. Original processing methods: Estimation of nucleated cell counts relied on the amplification of reference gene primers. The protocol was immunoSEQ multiplex PCR, while the TCRdb copy is restricted to in-frame clones and leaves out a portion. The DNA was the basis for D and trimming; V, J and clone size are from that table. This table has 250,000 to 350,000 clones, more than 70% appearing once. Germline V gives CDR1 SGHRS, CDR2 YFSETQ. With 5 bases clipped from V and 6 bases from J, the junction kept 12 bases outside the gene matches. This CDR3 comprises 15 residues.

This receptor was taken from a woman aged 25 to 39 who had recovered from COVID-19. Sequencing input: PBMCs or T cells enriched from blood (not recorded which). The chain couples TRBV5-1 to TRBJ2-7; 9 bases are a match to TRBD1. The CDR3 loop reads CASSPLQGAGAEQYF. The DNA of the CDR3 is TGCGCCAGCAGTCCCCTACAGGGGGCTGGAGCCGAGCAGTACTTC.